The next 18 T cell receptor beta chains were all read from a single sample in a study of neurological immune-mediated disorders. TCRdb redid the calling of the 5' RACE reads with MiXCR, one entry per CDR3 protein. This sample carries some 26,000 distinct CDR3 sequences, 3% to 3.5% of them seen once, and the ten largest clones take around 7.3%. The sample taken for sequencing was PBMCs. These receptors came from a woman aged 30 to 39 with multiple sclerosis.

This clonotype was seen repeatedly, ten times or more. The junction does not match germline at one end; this may be a read error. The chain links TRBV4-3 to TRBJ1-6; D gene ambiguous. This CDR3 has 17 amino acids. Germline CDR1 and CDR2: LGHNA and YSLEER. The CDR3 region has the DNA TGCGCCAGCAGCCAAGTCTGGAGGAGCTCCTATAATTCACCCCTCAACTTT. Its translation: CASSQVWRSSYNSPLNF.

The sample holds many counts of this clonotype. The chain carries TRBV7-2 and TRBJ1-5, with a possible D match to TRBD1 (5 bases). From germline, CDR1 is SGHTA and CDR2 FQGNSA. Between the trimmed V and J ends, which lost 1 base and 7 bases, there was a span of 14 bases. CDR3 length equals 15 residues. The CDR3 loop is CASSLVEGVGQPQHF. The DNA of the CDR3 is TGTGCCAGCAGCTTAGTAGAAGGGGTAGGGCAGCCCCAGCATTTT.

This clonotype is categorized as medium-sized. The gene calls are TRBV20-1 and TRBJ2-2, with a weak D call TRBD2 (6 bases). CDR1 DFQATT and CDR2 SNEGSKA come from the germline V gene (reference sequence). The CDR3 length is 15 residues. The CDR3 reads CGASRVGGYTGELFF. CDR3 coding DNA: TGCGGCGCCTCCAGGGTGGGGGGATACACCGGGGAGCTGTTTTTT.

The table lists this clonotype with many counts. The V call is TRBV7-3, the J call TRBJ2-2, with D possibly TRBD1 on 6 matching bases. Germline CDR1 is SGHTA and CDR2 is FQGTGA. This CDR3 spans 14 amino acids. Trimming pared 2 bases from V and 5 bases from J, leaving 9 bases between. CDR3 bases: TGTGCCAGCAGCTTATTTCAGGGGACCGGGGAGCTGTTTTTT. Translating gives CASSLFQGTGELFF.

This clonotype was seen at least ten times. A read error may produce the germline difference seen at one junction end. This chain uses TRBV20-1 with TRBJ1-6; D is unresolved. This CDR3 region has 13 residues. Germline CDR1 DFQATT, CDR2 SNEGSKA (reference sequence). The CDR3 region has the DNA TGCAGTGCTAGAGATCAAGGCAGGTGGGAGGCACCCTTT. Translated, it gives CSARDQGRWEAPF.

This clonotype was recorded many times. The V and J genes are TRBV28 and TRBJ2-7; D might be TRBD2 (6 bases). Germline CDR1 MDHEN, CDR2 SYDVKM. V dropped 1 base and J dropped 6 bases, with 16 bases sitting between them. The CDR3 runs 15 residues. Here the CDR3 DNA reads TGTGCCAGCAGTTTATCGGCCCCGGGAGCGGGCGAGCAGTACTTC. Protein sequence: CASSLSAPGAGEQYF.

Many counts were recorded for this clonotype. At one end, the junction sequence differs from germline, possibly due to a read error. The rearrangement links TRBV5-6 to TRBJ1-5, with D possibly TRBD1 on 5 matching bases. This CDR3 region has 13 residues. Germline CDR1 SGHDT, CDR2 YYEEEE. The CDR3 loop is CASSTPGDQPQNF. For the CDR3, the DNA is TGTGCCAGCAGCACACCGGGGGATCAGCCCCAGAATTTT. Complete variable domain (other parts from reference TRBV5-6 and TRBJ1-5): DAGVTQSPTHLIKTRGQQVTLRCSPKSGHDTVSWYQQALGQGPQFIFQYYEEEERQRGNFPDRFSGHQFPNYSSELNVNALLLGDSALYLCASSTPGDQPQNFGDGTRLSIL.

In its sample, this clonotype was seen many times. The chain joins TRBV7-8 to TRBJ2-2; a possible D gene is TRBD1 (6 bases). The V end lost 8 bases, the J end lost 3 bases, and 16 bases lay between the germline ends. The V gene's germline CDR1 is SGHVS and CDR2 FQNEAQ. The CDR3 is 15 amino acids. CDR3 bases: TGTGCCAGCGGCCCTGGGGGCCTTTACACCGGGGAGCTGTTTTTT. It specifies CASGPGGLYTGELFF.

The genes are TRBV5-1 and TRBJ2-1; 7 bases are a match to TRBD1. There are 14 residues in the CDR3. Germline loops: CDR1 SGHRS, CDR2 YFSETQ. V lost 3 bases and J lost 6; bases outside the gene matches: 6. The CDR3 bases are TGCGCCAGCAGCTATGTTTCAGGGGGCAATGAGCAGTTCTTC. Translated, it gives CASSYVSGGNEQFF.

In this sample, this clonotype turned up many times. The rearrangement joins TRBV5-5 to TRBJ1-2, with TRBD1 as a possible D gene (5 bases). V shed 2 bases and J shed 1 base, with 12 bases lying between them. Germline values: CDR1 SGHKS, CDR2 YYEKEE (reference sequence). The CDR3 runs 15 residues. The CDR3 DNA reads TGTGCCAGCAGCTTCCGCCAGGGACTTAACTATGGCTACACCTTC. Protein sequence: CASSFRQGLNYGYTF. The whole variable domain, filled in from reference TRBV5-5 and TRBJ1-2, reads DAGVTQSPTHLIKTRGQQVTLRCSPISGHKSVSWYQQVLGQGPQFIFQYYEKEERGRGNFPDRFSARQFPNYSSELNVNALLLGDSALYLCASSFRQGLNYGYTFGSGTRLTVV.

This clonotype has at least ten counts. The chain joins TRBV27 to TRBJ2-2; D unresolved. The germline CDR1 and CDR2 sequences are MNHEY and SMNVEV (reference sequence). V dropped 3 bases and J dropped 5 bases, with 7 bases sitting between them. The CDR3 runs to 13 residues. The DNA of the CDR3 is TGTGCCAGCAGTTTTGGTGGGACCGGGGAGCTGTTTTTT. As protein: CASSFGGTGELFF.

At least ten counts were recorded for this clonotype. The chain combines TRBV20-1 with TRBJ2-7, with D possibly called TRBD1 or TRBD2 (5 bases each). The V gene lost 0 bases and the J gene lost 6 bases, with 18 bases spanning the gap. Germline CDR1 is DFQATT and CDR2 is SNEGSKA (reference sequence). The CDR3 covers 15 residues. The CDR3 sequence is CSARDFGGSEIEQYF. CDR3 in DNA: TGCAGTGCTAGAGATTTTGGGGGATCCGAAATCGAGCAGTACTTC.

This clonotype was observed many times. The chain recombines TRBV20-1 with TRBJ2-3, with TRBD2 identical over 7 bases. CDR1 and CDR2 (germline): DFQATT, SNEGSKA (reference sequence). The ends lost 1 base at V and 1 base at J; junction bases unmatched: 5. The CDR3 has 15 residues. CDR3 bases: TGCAGTGCTAGAGCAGCGGGGCGGCGCACAGATACGCAGTATTTT. It is translated as CSARAAGRRTDTQYF.

This clonotype was counted at least ten times. J is TRBJ2-2 and V is TRBV6-5, with no clear D. Germline lookup yields CDR1 MNHEY and CDR2 SVGAGI. The CDR3 totals 12 residues. Between the trimmed V and J ends, which lost 8 bases and 6 bases, there was a span of 10 bases. The CDR3 region has the DNA TGTGCCAGCGTTTGGGCACCCGGGGAGCTGTTTTTT. It translates to CASVWAPGELFF.

About this clonotype itself: Given the absence of the conserved phenylalanine or tryptophan at the CDR3 end, a read error is likely. The rearrangement joins TRBV20-1 to TRBJ1-5; a weak D match, TRBD1 (5 bases). Germline assignment: CDR1 DFQATT and CDR2 SNEGSKA (reference sequence). The CDR3 length is 15 residues. In DNA, the CDR3 is TGCAGTGCTAGAATCGGGGGGGTTGGTAATCAACCCCAGCATATT. It specifies CSARIGGVGNQPQHI.

This clonotype was recorded at least ten times. V is TRBV27 and J is TRBJ1-1; D gene ambiguous. This CDR3 spans 13 amino acids. The ends were cut back, 7 bases at V and 7 bases at J, with 16 bases in the middle. Germline CDR1 MNHEY, CDR2 SMNVEV (reference sequence). The CDR3 DNA reads as TGTGCCAGCAACTTAGACGCTTCCCATGAAGCTTTCTTT. It specifies CASNLDASHEAFF.

The sample holds many counts of this clonotype. V gene TRBV7-3 combines with J gene TRBJ2-1; D possibly uses TRBD1 or TRBD2 (6 bases each). CDR3 length: 15 amino acids. The V and J ends lost 0 bases and 6 bases respectively, with 12 bases between them. Germline values: CDR1 SGHTA, CDR2 FQGTGA. The CDR3 reads CASSLTGGPFNEQFF. The CDR3 DNA sequence: TGTGCCAGCAGCTTAACAGGGGGGCCCTTCAATGAGCAGTTCTTC.

This clonotype was observed many times. J is TRBJ2-1 and V is TRBV5-4, with TRBD2 matching over 15 bases. Germline values: CDR1 SGHNT, CDR2 YYREEE (reference sequence). With V trimmed by 4 bases and J by 8 bases, 7 bases remained unmatched. This CDR3 is 16 amino acids long. The CDR3 sequence is CASSPWTSGGADEQFF. In DNA form, the CDR3 reads TGTGCCAGCAGCCCCTGGACTAGCGGGGGGGCAGATGAGCAGTTCTTC.